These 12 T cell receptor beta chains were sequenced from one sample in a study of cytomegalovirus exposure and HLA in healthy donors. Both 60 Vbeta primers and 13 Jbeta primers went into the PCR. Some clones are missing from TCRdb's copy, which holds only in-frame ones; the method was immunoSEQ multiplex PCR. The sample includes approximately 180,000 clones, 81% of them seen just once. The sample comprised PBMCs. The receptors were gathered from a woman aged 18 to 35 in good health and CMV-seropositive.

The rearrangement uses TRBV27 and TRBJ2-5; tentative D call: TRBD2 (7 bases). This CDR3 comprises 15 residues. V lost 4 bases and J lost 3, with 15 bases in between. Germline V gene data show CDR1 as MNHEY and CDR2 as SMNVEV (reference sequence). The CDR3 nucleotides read TGTGCCAGCAGTTGGGGGGGGGCGTTAGAAGAGACCCAGTACTTC. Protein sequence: CASSWGGALEETQYF.

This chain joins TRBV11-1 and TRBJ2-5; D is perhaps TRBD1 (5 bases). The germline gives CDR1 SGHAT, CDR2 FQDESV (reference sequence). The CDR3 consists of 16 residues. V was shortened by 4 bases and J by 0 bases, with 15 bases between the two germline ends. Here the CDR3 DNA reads TGTGCCAGCAGCTCCCGGCAGGGTCGGTACCAAGAGACCCAGTACTTC. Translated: CASSSRQGRYQETQYF.

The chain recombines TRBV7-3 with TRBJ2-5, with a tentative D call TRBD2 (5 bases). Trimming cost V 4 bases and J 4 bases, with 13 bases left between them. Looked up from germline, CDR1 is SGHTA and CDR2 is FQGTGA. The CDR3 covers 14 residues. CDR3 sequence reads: CASSWGAGGETQYF. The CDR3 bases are TGTGCCAGCAGCTGGGGAGCAGGTGGAGAGACCCAGTACTTC.

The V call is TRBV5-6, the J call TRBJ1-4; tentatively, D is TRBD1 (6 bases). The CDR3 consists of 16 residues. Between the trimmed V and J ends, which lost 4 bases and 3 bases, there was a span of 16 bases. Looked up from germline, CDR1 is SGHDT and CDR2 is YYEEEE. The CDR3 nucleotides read TGTGCCAGCAGCAAAGACAGGCTGTACGCTAATGAAAAACTGTTTTTT. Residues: CASSKDRLYANEKLFF.

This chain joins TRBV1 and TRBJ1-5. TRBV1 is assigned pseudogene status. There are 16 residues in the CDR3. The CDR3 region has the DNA TGCACCAGCAGCCAAGACCGCGGCCGGGTTGGTCAGCCCCAGCATTTT. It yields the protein CTSSQDRGRVGQPQHF.

CDR3 nucleotides: TGTGCCAGCGGGGACAGGGTGAATTCACCCCTCCACTTT. Amino acid sequence: CASGDRVNSPLHF. The rearrangement links TRBV27 to TRBJ1-6; 9 bases line up with TRBD1. This CDR3 has 13 residues. With V trimmed by 8 bases and J by 7 bases, 3 bases remained unmatched. Germline assignment: CDR1 MNHEY and CDR2 SMNVEV (reference sequence).

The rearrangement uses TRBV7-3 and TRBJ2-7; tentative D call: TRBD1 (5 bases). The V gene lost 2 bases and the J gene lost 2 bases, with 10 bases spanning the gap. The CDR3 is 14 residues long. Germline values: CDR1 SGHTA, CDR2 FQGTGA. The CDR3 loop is CASSLGAGPYEQYF. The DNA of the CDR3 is TGTGCCAGCAGCTTAGGGGCAGGACCCTACGAGCAGTACTTC.

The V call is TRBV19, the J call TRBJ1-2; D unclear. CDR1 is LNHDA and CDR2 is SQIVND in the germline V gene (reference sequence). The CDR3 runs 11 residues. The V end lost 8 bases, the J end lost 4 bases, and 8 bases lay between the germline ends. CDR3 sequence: CASFGVYGYTF. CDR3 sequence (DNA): TGTGCCAGTTTCGGGGTCTATGGCTACACCTTC.

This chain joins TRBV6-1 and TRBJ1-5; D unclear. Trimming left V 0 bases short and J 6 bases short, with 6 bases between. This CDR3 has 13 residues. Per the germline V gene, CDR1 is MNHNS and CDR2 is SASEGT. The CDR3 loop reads CASSEATTQPQHF. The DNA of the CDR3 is TGTGCCAGCAGTGAAGCAACTACTCAGCCCCAGCATTTT.

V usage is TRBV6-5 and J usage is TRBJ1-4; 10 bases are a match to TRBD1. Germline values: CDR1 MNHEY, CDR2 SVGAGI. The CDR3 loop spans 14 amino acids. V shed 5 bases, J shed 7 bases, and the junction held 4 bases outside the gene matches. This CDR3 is CASSPDRGAEKLFF. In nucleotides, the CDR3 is TGTGCCAGCAGTCCGGACAGGGGGGCTGAAAAACTGTTTTTT.

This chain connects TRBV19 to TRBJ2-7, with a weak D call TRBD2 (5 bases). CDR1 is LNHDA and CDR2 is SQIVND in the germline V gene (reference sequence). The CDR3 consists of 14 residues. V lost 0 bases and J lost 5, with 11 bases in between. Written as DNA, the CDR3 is TGTGCCAGTAGTATAGACCTGGAGGCAGACGAGCAGTACTTC. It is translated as CASSIDLEADEQYF.

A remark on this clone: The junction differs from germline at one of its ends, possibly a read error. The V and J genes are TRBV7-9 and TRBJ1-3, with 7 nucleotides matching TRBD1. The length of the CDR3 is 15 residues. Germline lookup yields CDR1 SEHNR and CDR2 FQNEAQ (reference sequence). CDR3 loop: CSSSSGQDSGNTIYF. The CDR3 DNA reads TGTTCCAGCAGCTCTGGACAGGACTCTGGAAACACCATATATTTT.